This TCR beta chain was observed in a study of regulatory T cells in long-lasting Graves disease. Whole-study context: Prior antithyroid drug treatment in newly diagnosed Graves' patients lasted under 3 months.

Germline V gives CDR1 DFQATT, CDR2 SNEGSKA (reference sequence). V was clipped by 5 bases and J by 1 base; unmatched bases: 8. This CDR3 is 15 amino acids long. Construction of TCR beta libraries relied on iRepertoire HTBI primers and on Arm-PCR targeting CDR3 regions. TCRdb ran MiXCR on the multiplex PCR reads and lists one entry per CDR3 protein. This repertoire shows about 430,000 distinct CDR3 sequences, approximately 15% found once; its top ten account for about 8.2%. This sample's time point: newly diagnosed GD, antithyroid drugs for less than 3 months. The TCR library was prepared using RNA isolated from PBMCs. The same sample was also studied in work on T cells in Graves' hyperthyroidism and ophthalmopathy. In that study: Patients showing uncontrolled infection, other autoimmune disease, pregnancy or lactation were ineligible.

Material: peripheral blood mononuclear cells (PBMCs), obtained at new diagnosis, from a patient treated with antithyroid drugs. The clonotype originates from a woman in her 40s with Graves disease. The chain recombines TRBV20-1 with TRBJ2-3, with 8 nucleotides matching TRBD2. The CDR3 sequence: CSAELSGSGTDTQYF. In DNA, the CDR3 is TGCAGTGCTGAACTGAGCGGGAGCGGCACAGATACGCAGTATTTT.